This T cell receptor (beta chain) was identified during a study of early T cells in non-severe SARS-CoV-2 infection. On the study more broadly: The chains were unpaired, and the sequenced material was bulk RNA from unsorted whole blood. Whole-study results and caveats: VDJdb matching favored anti-spike CD8 responses, missing private and CD4 specificities.

In the case of this clonotype: Its antigen is currently unknown. One end of the junction varies from germline; a read error may be responsible.

In germline, CDR1 is SGHNT, CDR2 YENEEA. The CDR3 has 12 residues. As part of library construction, unique molecular identifiers were attached to individual cDNA molecules. TCRdb independently ran MiXCR on the 5' RACE reads; one entry per CDR3 protein. The sample has roughly 83,000 distinct CDR3 sequences, about 12% seen once. The starting material was whole blood, obtained at baseline. This chain joins TRBV11-3 and TRBJ1-2; the D is unclear. The sequence derives from an adult who was a healthcare worker with PCR-confirmed SARS-CoV-2 infection or an uninfected control (not recorded which). This chain's CDR3 is CVSSFGNYGYTF. The DNA of the CDR3 is TGTGTCAGCAGCTTTGGAAACTATGGCTACACCTTC.